This entry describes one TCR beta chain. The sample belongs to a study of CD8 T cells in Susac syndrome. cDNA came from about 0.5 to 1 ug RNA primed by random hexamers. The immunoSEQ assay covered 54 Vbeta and 13 Jbeta segments for CDR3. TCRdb re-derived calls from the immunoSEQ multiplex PCR reads in MiXCR, one entry per CDR3 protein. The top ten hold 0.065% of the sample, which has 300,000 to 350,000 distinct CDR3 sequences, roughly 94% seen once. This CDR3 is 16 amino acids long. V lost 1 base to trimming and J lost 5 bases; unmatched junction nucleotides: 8. Germline V gene sequence: CDR1 SGHNT, CDR2 YYREEE (reference sequence). The authors sequenced TCR beta from blood CD8+ and CD4+ T cells.

The clonotype originates from a human donor with multiple sclerosis. Material for sequencing was CD4+ T cells from PBMCs. This chain uses TRBV5-4 with TRBJ2-5; 10 bases map to TRBD2. This CDR3 reads CASSLRGAGGQETQYF. As DNA, the CDR3 is TGTGCCAGCAGCTTGCGGGGAGCGGGGGGGCAGGAGACCCAGTACTTC.